Listed here are 8 T cell receptor beta chains from one sample, sequenced in a study of CD8+ T cells in alopecia areata. RNA was isolated and reverse transcribed to cDNA, the sequencing template. Clones were read by immunoSEQ multiplex PCR, and TCRdb kept only the in-frame ones, dropping some. The sample has more than 150,000 clones, about 60% seen once; the top ten hold about 12%. Noted treatment: oral pan-JAK inhibitor, 5-10 mg twice daily. The sequences come from CD8+ T cells sorted from blood, collected at week 24, from a patient treated with tofacitinib. These receptors all stem from a human donor with alopecia areata.

The chain combines TRBV23-1 with TRBJ2-5, with D possibly TRBD2 on 6 matching bases. TRBV23-1 carries the ORF label, with uncertain function. The CDR3 has 14 residues. Trimming cost V 4 bases and J 6 bases, with 15 bases left between them. The CDR3: CASSPRWGVKTQYF. The CDR3, as DNA: TGCGCCAGCAGTCCCCGTTGGGGGGTGAAGACCCAGTACTTC.

Turning to this clone: Additional DNA sequences in this sample encode the identical CDR3. The genes are TRBV29-1 and TRBJ2-7; perhaps TRBD1 as D (6 bases). With 1 base removed from V and 4 bases from J, the gap between germline ends came to 8 bases. The germline gives CDR1 SQVTM, CDR2 ANQGSEA. The CDR3 is 12 amino acids. CDR3 protein: CSVEGQEYEQYF. The CDR3 coding sequence is TGCAGCGTTGAAGGACAGGAGTACGAGCAGTACTTC.

The rearrangement links TRBV11-2 to TRBJ2-7, with 7 bases that match TRBD2. Germline CDR1 reads SGHAT; CDR2 reads FQNNGV. The CDR3 length is 14 residues. Trimming removed 5 bases from V and 4 bases from J; junction bases left unmatched: 8. The DNA of the CDR3 is TGTGCCAGCAGCATTGCGGCCGGGGGGTACGAGCAGTACTTC. It codes for CASSIAAGGYEQYF.

A few counts support this clone. The chain recombines TRBV30 with TRBJ2-3; 8 bases line up with TRBD1. This CDR3 comprises 13 residues. Germline CDR1 and CDR2: GTSNPN and SVGIG (reference sequence). CDR3 residues: CAEDREGEDTQYF. In DNA, the CDR3 is TGTGCAGAGGACAGGGAAGGAGAAGATACGCAGTATTTT.

The rearrangement joins TRBV5-6 to TRBJ2-1; possible D gene TRBD1, 6 bases. V was cut by 1 base and J by 3 bases, with 14 bases left in between. Germline-derived CDR1 and CDR2 are SGHDT and YYEEEE. The CDR3 covers 16 residues. As DNA, the CDR3 is TGTGCCAGCAGCTTGTCACCAGGGGCCTACTACAATGAGCAGTTCTTC. It codes for CASSLSPGAYYNEQFF.

CDR3 protein: CSVEDQAGVGGYTF. The CDR3 DNA reads TGCAGCGTTGAAGATCAGGCAGGGGTTGGGGGCTACACCTTC. V is TRBV29-1 and J is TRBJ1-2; D is perhaps TRBD1 (6 bases). V was trimmed by 0 bases and J by 8 bases, leaving 16 bases between them. The CDR3 extends over 14 amino acids. The V gene's germline CDR1 is SQVTM and CDR2 ANQGSEA.

The sample holds a few counts of this clone. CDR3: CATENYGYTF. The CDR3 DNA reads as TGTGCCACCGAAAACTATGGCTACACCTTC. The rearrangement uses TRBV25-1 and TRBJ1-2, with D unresolved. Trimming took off 10 bases at V and 2 bases at J, with 5 bases between the two ends. The CDR3 sequence is 10 residues long. The germline gives CDR1 MGHDK, CDR2 SYGVNS.

The V call is TRBV27, the J call TRBJ2-7; maybe TRBD2 (6 bases). V lost 4 bases to trimming and J lost 4 bases, with 14 bases between them. The CDR3 totals 14 residues. The germline gives CDR1 MNHEY, CDR2 SMNVEV (reference sequence). The CDR3 region has the DNA TGTGCCAGCAGTTACGGAGGGACGTTTTACGAGCAGTACTTC. Residues: CASSYGGTFYEQYF.